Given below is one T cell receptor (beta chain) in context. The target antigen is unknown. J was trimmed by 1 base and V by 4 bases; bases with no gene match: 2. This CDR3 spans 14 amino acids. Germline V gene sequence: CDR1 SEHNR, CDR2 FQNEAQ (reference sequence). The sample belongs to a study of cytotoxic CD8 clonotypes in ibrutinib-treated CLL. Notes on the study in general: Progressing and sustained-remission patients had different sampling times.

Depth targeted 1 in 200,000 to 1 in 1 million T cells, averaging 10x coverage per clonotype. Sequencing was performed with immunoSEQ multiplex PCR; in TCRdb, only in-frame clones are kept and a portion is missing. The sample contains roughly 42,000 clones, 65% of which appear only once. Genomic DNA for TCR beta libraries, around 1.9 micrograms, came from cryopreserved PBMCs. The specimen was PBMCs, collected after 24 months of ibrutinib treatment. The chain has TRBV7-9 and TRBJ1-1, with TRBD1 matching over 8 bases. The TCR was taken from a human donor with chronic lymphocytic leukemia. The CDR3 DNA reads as TGTGCCAGCAGCTCAGGGACAGGGAACACTGAAGCTTTCTTT. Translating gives CASSSGTGNTEAFF.